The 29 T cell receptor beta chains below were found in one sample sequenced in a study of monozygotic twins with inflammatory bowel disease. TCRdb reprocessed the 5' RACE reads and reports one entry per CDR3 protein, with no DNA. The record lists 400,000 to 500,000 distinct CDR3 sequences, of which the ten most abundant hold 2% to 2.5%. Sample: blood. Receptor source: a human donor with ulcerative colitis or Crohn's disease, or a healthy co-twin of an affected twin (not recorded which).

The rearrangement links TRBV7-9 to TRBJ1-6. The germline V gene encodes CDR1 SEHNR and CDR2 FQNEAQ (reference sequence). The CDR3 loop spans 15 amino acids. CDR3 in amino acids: CASSLGEIHNSPLHF.

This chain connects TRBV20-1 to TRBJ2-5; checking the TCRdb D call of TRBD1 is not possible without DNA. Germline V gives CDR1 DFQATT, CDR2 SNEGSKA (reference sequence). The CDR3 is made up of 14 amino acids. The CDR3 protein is CSARYGGGRETQYF.

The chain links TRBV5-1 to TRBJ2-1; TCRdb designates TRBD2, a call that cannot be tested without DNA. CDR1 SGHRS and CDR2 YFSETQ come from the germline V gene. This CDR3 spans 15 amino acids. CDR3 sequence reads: CASSLDLAGDNEQFF.

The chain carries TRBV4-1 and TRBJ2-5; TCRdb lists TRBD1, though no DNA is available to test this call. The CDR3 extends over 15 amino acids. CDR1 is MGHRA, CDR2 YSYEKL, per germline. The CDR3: CASSLGGTAQETQYF.

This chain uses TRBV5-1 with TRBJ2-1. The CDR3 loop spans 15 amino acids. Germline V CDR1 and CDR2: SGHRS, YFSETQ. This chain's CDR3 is CASSLESGKYNEQFF.

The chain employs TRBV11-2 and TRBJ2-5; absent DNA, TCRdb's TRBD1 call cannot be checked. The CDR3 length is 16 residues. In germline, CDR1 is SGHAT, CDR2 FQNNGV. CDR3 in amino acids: CASRPFEWTGKETQYF.

Here the CDR3 reads CATSGSERVQADTQYF. This chain connects TRBV24-1 to TRBJ2-3. In germline, CDR1 is KGHDR, CDR2 SFDVKD. The CDR3 is made up of 16 amino acids.

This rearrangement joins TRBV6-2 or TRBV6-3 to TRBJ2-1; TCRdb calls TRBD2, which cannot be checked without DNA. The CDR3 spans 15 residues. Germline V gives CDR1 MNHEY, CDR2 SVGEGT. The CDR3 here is CASSMTSGRRYEQFF.

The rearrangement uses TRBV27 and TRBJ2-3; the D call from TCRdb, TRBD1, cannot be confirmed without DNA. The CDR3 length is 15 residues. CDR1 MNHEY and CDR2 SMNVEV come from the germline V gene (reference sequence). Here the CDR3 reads CASNPGQGSTDTQYF.

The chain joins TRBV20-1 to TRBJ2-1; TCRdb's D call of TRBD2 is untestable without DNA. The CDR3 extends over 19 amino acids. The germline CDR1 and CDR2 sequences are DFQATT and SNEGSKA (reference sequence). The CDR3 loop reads CSASRIRTRTSQPINEQFF.

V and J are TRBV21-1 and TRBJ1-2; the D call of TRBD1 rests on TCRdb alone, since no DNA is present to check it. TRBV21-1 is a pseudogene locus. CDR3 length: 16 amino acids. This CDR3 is CASSNPSPRTRYGYTF.

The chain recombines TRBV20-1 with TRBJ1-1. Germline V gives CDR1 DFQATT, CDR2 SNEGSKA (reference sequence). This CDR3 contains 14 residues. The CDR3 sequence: CSARDAGLSNEAFF.

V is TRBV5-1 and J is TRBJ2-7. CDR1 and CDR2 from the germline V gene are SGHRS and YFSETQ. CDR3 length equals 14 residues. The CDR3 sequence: CASSLYGLPYEQYF. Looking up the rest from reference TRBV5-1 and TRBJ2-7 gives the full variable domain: KAGVTQTPRYLIKTRGQQVTLSCSPISGHRSVSWYQQTPGQGLQFLFEYFSETQRNKGNFPGRFSGRQFSNSRSEMNVSTLELGDSALYLCASSLYGLPYEQYFGPGTRLTVT.

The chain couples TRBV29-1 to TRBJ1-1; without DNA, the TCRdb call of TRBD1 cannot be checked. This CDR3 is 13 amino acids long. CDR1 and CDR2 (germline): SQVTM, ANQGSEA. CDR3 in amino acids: CSVERGVGTEAFF.

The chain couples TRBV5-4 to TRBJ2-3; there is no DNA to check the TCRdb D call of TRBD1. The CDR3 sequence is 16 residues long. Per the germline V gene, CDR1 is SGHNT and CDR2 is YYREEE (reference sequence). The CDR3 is CASHLRRGRGTDTQYF.

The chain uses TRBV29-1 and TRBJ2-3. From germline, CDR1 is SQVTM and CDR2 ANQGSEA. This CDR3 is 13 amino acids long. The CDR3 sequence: CSATRRGTDTQYF.

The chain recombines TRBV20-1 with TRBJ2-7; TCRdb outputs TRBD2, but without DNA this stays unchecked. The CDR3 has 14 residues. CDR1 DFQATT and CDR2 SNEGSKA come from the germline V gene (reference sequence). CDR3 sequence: CSASPSGGVYEQYF.

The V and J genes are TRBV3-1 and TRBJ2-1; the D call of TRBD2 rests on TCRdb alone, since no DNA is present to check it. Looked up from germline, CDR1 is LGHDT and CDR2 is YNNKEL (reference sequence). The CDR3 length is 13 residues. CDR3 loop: CASGAGFNNEQFF.

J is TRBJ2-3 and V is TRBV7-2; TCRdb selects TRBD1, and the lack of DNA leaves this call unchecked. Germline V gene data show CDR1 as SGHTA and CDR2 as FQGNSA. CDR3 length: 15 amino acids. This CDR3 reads CASSLVGTGPDTQYF.

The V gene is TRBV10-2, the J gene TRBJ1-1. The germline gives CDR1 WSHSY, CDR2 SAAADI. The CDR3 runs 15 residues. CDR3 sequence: CASSGAIHLNTEAFF.

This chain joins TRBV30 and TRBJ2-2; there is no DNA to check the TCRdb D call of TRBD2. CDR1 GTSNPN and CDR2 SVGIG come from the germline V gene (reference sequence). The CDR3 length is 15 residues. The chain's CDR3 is CAWNLGTRHTGELFF.

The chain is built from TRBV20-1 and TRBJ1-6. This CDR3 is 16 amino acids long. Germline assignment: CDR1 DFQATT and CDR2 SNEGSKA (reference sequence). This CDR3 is CSARDERGASNSPLHF.

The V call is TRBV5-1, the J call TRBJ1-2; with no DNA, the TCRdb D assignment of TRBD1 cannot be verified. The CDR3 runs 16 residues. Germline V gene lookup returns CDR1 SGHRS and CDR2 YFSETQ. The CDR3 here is CASSQGQGVTWYGYTF.

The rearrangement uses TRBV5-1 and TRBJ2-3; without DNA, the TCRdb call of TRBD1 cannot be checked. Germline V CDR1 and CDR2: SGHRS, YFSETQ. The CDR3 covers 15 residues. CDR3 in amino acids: CASNLKGQSTDTQYF.

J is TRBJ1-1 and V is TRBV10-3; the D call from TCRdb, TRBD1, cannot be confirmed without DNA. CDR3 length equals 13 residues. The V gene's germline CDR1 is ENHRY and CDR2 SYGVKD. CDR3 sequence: CAIMAGSNTEAFF.

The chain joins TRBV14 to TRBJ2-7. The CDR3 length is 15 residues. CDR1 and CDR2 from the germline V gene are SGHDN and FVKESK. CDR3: CASSPLEGDPHEQYF.

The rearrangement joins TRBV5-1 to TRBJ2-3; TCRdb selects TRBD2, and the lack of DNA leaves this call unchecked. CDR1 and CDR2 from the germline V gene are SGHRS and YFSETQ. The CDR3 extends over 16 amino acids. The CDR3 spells CASRVIGGASTDTQYF.

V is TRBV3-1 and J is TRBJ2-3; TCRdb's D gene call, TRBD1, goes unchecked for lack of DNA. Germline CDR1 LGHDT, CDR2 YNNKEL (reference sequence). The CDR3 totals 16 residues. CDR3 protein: CASSQVGGRGTDTQYF.

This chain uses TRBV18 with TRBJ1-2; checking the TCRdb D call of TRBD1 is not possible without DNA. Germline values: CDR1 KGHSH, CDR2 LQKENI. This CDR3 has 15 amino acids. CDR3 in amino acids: CASSPPGQGALGYTF.